This passage covers 30 T cell receptor beta chains from one sample sequenced in a study of cytomegalovirus exposure and HLA in healthy donors. PCR primers comprised 60 Vbeta and 13 Jbeta primers. Data came from immunoSEQ multiplex PCR; TCRdb stores just in-frame clones and leaves some out. Of roughly 120,000 clones listed, roughly 80% are singletons. The sequencing sample was made of PBMCs. All receptors come from a male donor in good health and CMV-seronegative.

A word on this clone: Other DNA sequences within the sample encode an identical CDR3. The V and J genes are TRBV9 and TRBJ1-2, with TRBD1 as a possible D gene (6 bases). The CDR3 sequence is 12 residues long. Trimming took 3 bases from V and 4 from J, leaving 7 bases between them. Germline CDR1 and CDR2: SGDLS and YYNGEE. CDR3 sequence (DNA): TGTGCCAGCAGCGCAGGGGTCTATGGCTACACCTTC. Translation: CASSAGVYGYTF.

This clone showed up just once. V and J are TRBV15 and TRBJ2-7, with D tentatively TRBD2 (7 bases). The germline CDR1 and CDR2 sequences are LNHNV and YYDKDF (reference sequence). The V end was cut by 8 bases, the J end by 5 bases, with 16 bases between. CDR3 length: 13 amino acids. The CDR3 sequence: CATGHREGNEQYF. Written as DNA, the CDR3 is TGTGCCACCGGCCACAGGGAGGGCAACGAGCAGTACTTC.

The chain combines TRBV10-3 with TRBJ1-1; 7 bases are shared with TRBD1. The germline CDR1 and CDR2 sequences are ENHRY and SYGVKD. Losses at the gene ends were 4 bases for V and 4 bases for J; bases not matched to a gene: 6. The CDR3 is 14 residues long. The CDR3 protein is CAISASEGATEAFF. CDR3 nucleotides: TGTGCCATCAGTGCGTCAGAGGGGGCCACTGAAGCTTTCTTT.

The genes are TRBV7-9 and TRBJ2-7; TRBD1 is a possible D gene (6 bases). From germline, CDR1 is SEHNR and CDR2 FQNEAQ (reference sequence). The CDR3 spans 12 residues. V was cut by 3 bases and J by 6 bases, with 9 bases left in between. CDR3 sequence: CASSFNRVEQYF. CDR3 in DNA: TGTGCCAGCAGCTTCAACAGGGTCGAGCAGTACTTC.

This chain connects TRBV14 to TRBJ2-7; D remains unclear. The CDR3 totals 14 residues. The germline V and J ends were trimmed by 1 base and 7 bases, with 14 bases remaining between them. Germline lookup yields CDR1 SGHDN and CDR2 FVKESK. The CDR3 loop reads CASSQVGPVKEQYF. The CDR3 region has the DNA TGTGCCAGCAGCCAAGTGGGCCCTGTGAAGGAGCAGTACTTC.

This chain links TRBV5-5 with TRBJ2-1, with 11 bases lining up with TRBD1. Germline CDR1 reads SGHKS; CDR2 reads YYEKEE (reference sequence). The CDR3 has 18 amino acids. The V gene end was trimmed by 1 base and the J gene end by 1 base; junction bases not matched to a gene: 7. CDR3 DNA: TGTGCCAGCAGCTTGCGGGACAGGGGGGTCCTGTCCTACAATGAGCAGTTCTTC. It codes for CASSLRDRGVLSYNEQFF.

V usage is TRBV5-5 and J usage is TRBJ1-2, with 10 bases lining up with TRBD1. Germline lookup yields CDR1 SGHKS and CDR2 YYEKEE (reference sequence). V gave up 2 bases and J gave up 2 bases; unmatched junction bases: 3. CDR3 length equals 15 residues. The CDR3 nucleotides read TGTGCCAGCAGCTTAACGGGACAGGGGAACTATGGCTACACCTTC. Amino acid sequence: CASSLTGQGNYGYTF.

The chain links TRBV6-1 to TRBJ2-7; TRBD2 aligns across 7 bases. The V gene end was trimmed by 5 bases and the J gene end by 2 bases; junction bases not matched to a gene: 3. This CDR3 is built from 13 residues. Germline CDR1 is MNHNS and CDR2 is SASEGT. The CDR3 spells CASSPRGAYEQYF. The CDR3 region has the DNA TGTGCCAGCAGTCCCCGGGGGGCCTACGAGCAGTACTTC.

The V gene is TRBV5-5, the J gene TRBJ2-7; 10 nucleotides align to TRBD1. V shed 4 bases and J 6 bases; nucleotides not matched to a gene: 7. The CDR3 length is 14 residues. Germline values: CDR1 SGHKS, CDR2 YYEKEE (reference sequence). CDR3 sequence reads: CASSILTGGIEQYF. CDR3 DNA sequence: TGTGCCAGCAGCATACTGACAGGGGGCATCGAGCAGTACTTC.

This clone came up a few times. This chain joins TRBV6-4 and TRBJ2-2; TRBD2 agrees at 14 bases. V gave up 6 bases and J gave up 7 bases; unmatched junction bases: 4. The CDR3 spans 15 residues. The V gene's germline CDR1 is MRHNA and CDR2 SNTAGT. The CDR3 nucleotides are TGTGCCAGCAGCGGACTAGCGGGAGGCGACGGGGAGCTGTTTTTT. Residues: CASSGLAGGDGELFF.

The V and J genes are TRBV6-5 and TRBJ1-1; no firm D call. Germline V lookup: CDR1 MNHEY, CDR2 SVGAGI. CDR3 length equals 13 residues. Trimming shortened V by 2 bases and J by 0 bases, and 4 bases separated the two germline ends. CDR3 protein: CASSYQLNTEAFF. As DNA, the CDR3 is TGTGCCAGCAGTTACCAGTTGAACACTGAAGCTTTCTTT.

This clone has a single count. The rearrangement uses TRBV4-3 and TRBJ1-1, with a possible D match to TRBD1 (5 bases). From germline, CDR1 is LGHNA and CDR2 YSLEER. Trimming removed 0 bases at V and 0 bases at J, with 14 bases between. The CDR3 is made up of 17 amino acids. The CDR3 bases are TGCGCCAGCAGCCAAGATAGGGGATCGGCTGTGAACACTGAAGCTTTCTTT. Translating gives CASSQDRGSAVNTEAFF.

Only one count was recorded for this clone. This chain uses TRBV27 with TRBJ2-1; 9 nucleotides line up with TRBD2. Trimming cost V 6 bases and J 2 bases; bases outside gene matches: 14. Germline CDR1 and CDR2: MNHEY and SMNVEV (reference sequence). The CDR3 extends over 18 amino acids. Here the CDR3 reads CASRRLAAQSITYNEQFF. DNA for the CDR3: TGTGCCAGCAGGAGACTAGCGGCACAAAGTATTACCTACAATGAGCAGTTCTTC.

This chain links TRBV7-9 with TRBJ1-2; the D gene is possibly TRBD1 (5 bases). V shed 4 bases and J shed 5 bases, with 14 bases lying between them. Germline CDR1 is SEHNR and CDR2 is FQNEAQ (reference sequence). The length of the CDR3 is 14 residues. The CDR3 DNA is TGTGCCAGCAGCTCAAAAGGGGCAGCTTATGGCTACACCTTC. It translates to CASSSKGAAYGYTF.

The chain is built from TRBV10-3 and TRBJ1-2, with no clear D. V lost 0 bases and J 4 bases, leaving 9 bases between the germline ends. CDR3 length equals 14 residues. The germline V gene has CDR1 ENHRY and CDR2 SYGVKD. This CDR3 reads CAISESNSGYGYTF. The DNA for the CDR3 is TGTGCCATCAGTGAGTCGAACTCAGGCTATGGCTACACCTTC.

This clone was observed a few times. The J gene is TRBJ1-2, the V gene TRBV5-4; no reliable D call. Germline V gene lookup returns CDR1 SGHNT and CDR2 YYREEE (reference sequence). V shed 4 bases and J shed 6 bases, with 13 bases lying between them. The CDR3 covers 13 residues. The CDR3 is CASSVTPPHGYTF. The CDR3 region has the DNA TGTGCCAGCAGCGTTACACCTCCCCATGGCTACACCTTC.

The chain is built from TRBV11-2 and TRBJ1-3, with TRBD1 as a possible D gene (5 bases). Trimming shortened V by 5 bases and J by 0 bases, and 11 bases separated the two germline ends. CDR3 length equals 15 residues. The germline V gene has CDR1 SGHAT and CDR2 FQNNGV. This chain's CDR3 is CASSRQLSSGNTIYF. The DNA of the CDR3 is TGTGCCAGCAGCCGACAGCTCAGCTCTGGAAACACCATATATTTT.

This chain uses TRBV28 with TRBJ1-5; D is unresolved. This CDR3 is 13 amino acids long. The V gene's germline CDR1 is MDHEN and CDR2 SYDVKM. Between the trimmed V and J ends, which lost 3 bases and 6 bases, there was a span of 9 bases. The CDR3 region is CASSFRPGQPQHF. CDR3 DNA sequence: TGTGCCAGCAGTTTTCGCCCGGGTCAGCCCCAGCATTTT.

For this clone: This same CDR3 is encoded by further DNA sequences in the sample. The chain joins TRBV19 to TRBJ2-7; 11 bases line up with TRBD1. There are 16 residues in the CDR3. Germline loops: CDR1 LNHDA, CDR2 SQIVND (reference sequence). V gave up 5 bases and J gave up 0 bases; unmatched junction bases: 6. CDR3 nucleotides: TGTGCCAGTAGTCCGGGACAGGGGGGAAGCTCCTACGAGCAGTACTTC. This gives the protein CASSPGQGGSSYEQYF.

Regarding this clone: An end of the junction does not agree with germline; a read error may underlie this. This rearrangement joins TRBV6-5 to TRBJ1-5; TRBD1 agrees at 7 bases. The CDR3 sequence is 14 residues long. The germline gives CDR1 MNHEY, CDR2 SVGAGI. The CDR3 loop reads CASSRRGGNRPQHF. In DNA, the CDR3 is TGTGCCAGCAGTCGCCGAGGGGGCAATCGGCCCCAGCATTTT.

The chain has TRBV7-2 and TRBJ2-4, with TRBD2 matching 7 bases. The CDR3 contains 14 residues. Per the germline V gene, CDR1 is SGHTA and CDR2 is FQGNSA. V gave up 5 bases and J gave up 7 bases; unmatched junction bases: 8. The chain's CDR3 is CASSVLTSTNIQYF. The CDR3 nucleotides are TGTGCCAGCAGCGTCTTGACTAGCACGAACATTCAGTACTTC.

The chain combines TRBV7-2 with TRBJ2-7; D remains ambiguous. CDR3 length equals 12 residues. The germline V gene has CDR1 SGHTA and CDR2 FQGNSA. Between the trimmed V and J ends, which lost 8 bases and 5 bases, there was a span of 13 bases. In nucleotides, the CDR3 is TGTGCCAGCTATATATCCCCTCACGAGCAGTACTTC. Its translation: CASYISPHEQYF.

The chain combines TRBV9 with TRBJ2-6; D might be TRBD1 (5 bases). CDR1 and CDR2 (germline): SGDLS, YYNGEE. The CDR3 consists of 19 residues. Trimming pared 4 bases from V and 3 bases from J, leaving 23 bases between. Written as DNA, the CDR3 is TGTGCCAGCAGCCTTGCGTCAGGGTTCCGATCGCGTGGGGCCAACGTCCTGACTTTC. This gives the protein CASSLASGFRSRGANVLTF.

V gene TRBV6-6 combines with J gene TRBJ1-5; D may be TRBD1 (6 bases). Looked up from germline, CDR1 is MNHNY and CDR2 is SVGAGI (reference sequence). The V gene lost 9 bases and the J gene lost 1 base, with 13 bases spanning the gap. The CDR3 contains 14 residues. CDR3 region: CASWRGQSNQPQHF. In DNA, the CDR3 is TGTGCCAGTTGGCGGGGGCAGAGCAATCAGCCCCAGCATTTT.

The chain is built from TRBV7-2 and TRBJ1-6, with no clear D. The CDR3 extends over 14 amino acids. V was cut by 4 bases and J by 9 bases, with 13 bases left in between. Germline CDR1 is SGHTA and CDR2 is FQGNSA. The CDR3 nucleotides are TGTGCCAGCAGCTCTACTTGGCGGGTTTCACCCCTCCACTTT. It codes for CASSSTWRVSPLHF.

This clone was observed a handful of times. V usage is TRBV28 and J usage is TRBJ1-1, with a tentative D call TRBD1 (6 bases). CDR1 MDHEN and CDR2 SYDVKM come from the germline V gene. V was clipped by 2 bases and J by 1 base, with 8 bases between them. The CDR3 runs 14 residues. The CDR3 DNA reads as TGTGCCAGCAGTTTAGGGACAAGGAACACTGAAGCTTTCTTT. Amino acids: CASSLGTRNTEAFF.

This CDR3 is CAWSFTGTGSTIYF. The CDR3 bases are TGTGCCTGGAGTTTCACCGGGACAGGGAGCACCATATATTTT. This chain uses TRBV30 with TRBJ1-3; 9 nucleotides line up with TRBD1. This CDR3 contains 14 residues. From germline, CDR1 is GTSNPN and CDR2 SVGIG (reference sequence). Unmatched junction bases numbered 8, after V lost 2 bases and J lost 9 bases.

This clone has just a few counts. Germline and junction disagree at one end, which may indicate a read error. V and J are TRBV25-1 and TRBJ2-2, with a weak D call TRBD2 (5 bases). The CDR3 runs 14 residues. The V gene's germline CDR1 is MGHDK and CDR2 SYGVNS. This CDR3 reads CASSEPVEHRGAVF. The CDR3 nucleotides read TGTGCCAGCAGTGAACCGGTCGAACACCGGGGAGCTGTTTTT.

V gene TRBV19 combines with J gene TRBJ2-5; 7 bases are shared with TRBD1. The CDR3 totals 15 residues. V dropped 1 base and J dropped 2; count of bases not matched to a gene: 4. Germline CDR1 is LNHDA and CDR2 is SQIVND (reference sequence). CDR3 DNA: TGTGCCAGTAGTATAGGGGGACAGTTACAAGAGACCCAGTACTTC. This codes for CASSIGGQLQETQYF.

The V call is TRBV27, the J call TRBJ2-7; TRBD1 matches at 7 bases. CDR1 is MNHEY and CDR2 is SMNVEV in the germline V gene (reference sequence). This CDR3 has 14 residues. Losses at the gene ends were 7 bases for V and 2 bases for J; bases not matched to a gene: 8. The CDR3 sequence is CASISQGNPYEQYF. The CDR3, as DNA: TGTGCCAGCATATCACAGGGGAATCCCTACGAGCAGTACTTC.